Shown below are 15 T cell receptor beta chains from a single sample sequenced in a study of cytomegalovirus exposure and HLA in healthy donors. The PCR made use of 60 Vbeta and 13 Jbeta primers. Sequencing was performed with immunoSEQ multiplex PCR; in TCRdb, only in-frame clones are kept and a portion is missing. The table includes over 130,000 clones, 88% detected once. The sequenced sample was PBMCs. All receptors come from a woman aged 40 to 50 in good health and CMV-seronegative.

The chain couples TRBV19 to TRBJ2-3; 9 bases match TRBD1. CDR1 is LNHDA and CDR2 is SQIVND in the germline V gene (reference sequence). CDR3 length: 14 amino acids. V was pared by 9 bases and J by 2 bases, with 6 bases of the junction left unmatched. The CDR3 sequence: CASETGGVTDTQYF. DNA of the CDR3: TGTGCCAGCGAGACAGGGGGAGTCACAGATACGCAGTATTTT.

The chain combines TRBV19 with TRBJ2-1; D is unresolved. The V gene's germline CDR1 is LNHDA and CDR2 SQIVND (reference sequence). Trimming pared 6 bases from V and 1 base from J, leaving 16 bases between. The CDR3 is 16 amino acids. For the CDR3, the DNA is TGTGCCAGTAGGAGTGAGGCCATCTCTTCCTACAATGAGCAGTTCTTC. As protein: CASRSEAISSYNEQFF. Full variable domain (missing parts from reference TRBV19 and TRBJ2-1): DGGITQSPKYLFRKEGQNVTLSCEQNLNHDAMYWYRQDPGQGLRLIYYSQIVNDFQKGDIAEGYSVSREKKESFPLTVTSAQKNPTAFYLCASRSEAISSYNEQFFGPGTRLTVL.

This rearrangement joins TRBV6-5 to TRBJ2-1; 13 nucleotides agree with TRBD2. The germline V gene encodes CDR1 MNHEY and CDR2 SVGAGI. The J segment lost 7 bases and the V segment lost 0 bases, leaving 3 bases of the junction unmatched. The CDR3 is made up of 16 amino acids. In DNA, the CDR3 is TGTGCCAGCAGTTACTCCGGGACTAGCGGGAATAATGAGCAGTTCTTC. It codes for CASSYSGTSGNNEQFF.

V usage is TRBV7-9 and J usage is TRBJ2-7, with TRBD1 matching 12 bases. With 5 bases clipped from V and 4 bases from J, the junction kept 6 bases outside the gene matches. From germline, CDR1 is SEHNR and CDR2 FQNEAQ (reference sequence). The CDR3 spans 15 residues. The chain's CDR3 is CASSTGTGGRYEQYF. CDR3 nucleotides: TGTGCCAGCAGCACAGGGACAGGGGGCAGGTACGAGCAGTACTTC.

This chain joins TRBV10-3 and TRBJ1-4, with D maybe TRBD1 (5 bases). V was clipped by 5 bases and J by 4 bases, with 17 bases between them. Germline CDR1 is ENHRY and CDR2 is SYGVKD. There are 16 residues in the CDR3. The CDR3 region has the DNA TGTGCCATCAGTATCTCAGCGGACGGGGGTAATGAAAAACTGTTTTTT. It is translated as CAISISADGGNEKLFF.

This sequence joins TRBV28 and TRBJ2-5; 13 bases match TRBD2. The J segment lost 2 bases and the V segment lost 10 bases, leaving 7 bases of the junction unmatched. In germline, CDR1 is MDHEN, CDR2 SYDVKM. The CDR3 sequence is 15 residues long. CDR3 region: CATWTSGSPQETQYF. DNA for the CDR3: TGTGCCACCTGGACTAGCGGGAGCCCACAAGAGACCCAGTACTTC. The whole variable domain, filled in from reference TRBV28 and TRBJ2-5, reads DVKVTQSSRYLVKRTGEKVFLECVQDMDHENMFWYRQDPGLGLRLIYFSYDVKMKEKGDIPEGYSVSREKKERFSLILESASTNQTSMYLCATWTSGSPQETQYFGPGTRLLVL.

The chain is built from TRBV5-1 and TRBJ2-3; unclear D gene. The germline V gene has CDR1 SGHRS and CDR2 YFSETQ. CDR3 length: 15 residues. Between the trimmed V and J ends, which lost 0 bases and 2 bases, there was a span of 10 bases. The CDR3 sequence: CASSLGTVFTDTQYF. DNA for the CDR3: TGCGCCAGCAGCTTGGGTACGGTGTTCACAGATACGCAGTATTTT.

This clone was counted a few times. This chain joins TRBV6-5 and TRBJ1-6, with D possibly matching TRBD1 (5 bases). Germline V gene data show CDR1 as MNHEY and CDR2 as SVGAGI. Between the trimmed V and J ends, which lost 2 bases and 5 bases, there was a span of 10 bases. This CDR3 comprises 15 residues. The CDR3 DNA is TGTGCCAGCAGTTACCGGCAGGGAAATAATTCACCCCTCCACTTT. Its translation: CASSYRQGNNSPLHF.

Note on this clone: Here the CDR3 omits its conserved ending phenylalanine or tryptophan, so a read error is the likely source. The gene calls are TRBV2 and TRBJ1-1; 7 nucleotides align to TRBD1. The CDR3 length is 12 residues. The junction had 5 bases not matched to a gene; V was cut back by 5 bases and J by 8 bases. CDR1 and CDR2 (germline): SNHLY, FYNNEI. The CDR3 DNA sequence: TGTGCCAGCAGTCGATCGGGACAGGAAGCTTTCCTT. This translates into CASSRSGQEAFL.

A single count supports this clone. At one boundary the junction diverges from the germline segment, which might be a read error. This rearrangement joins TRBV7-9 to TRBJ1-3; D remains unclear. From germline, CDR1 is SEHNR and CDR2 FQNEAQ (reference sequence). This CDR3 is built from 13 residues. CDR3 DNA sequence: TGTTCCAGCAGCTTAGACACTGGAAACACCATATATTTT. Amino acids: CSSSLDTGNTIYF.

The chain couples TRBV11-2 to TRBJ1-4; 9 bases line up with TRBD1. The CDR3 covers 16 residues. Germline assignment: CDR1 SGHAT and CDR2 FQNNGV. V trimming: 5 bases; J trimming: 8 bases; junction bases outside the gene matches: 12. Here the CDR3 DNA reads TGTGCCAGCAGCGACTACAGGGGGCGGGGAGGGGAAAAACTGTTTTTT. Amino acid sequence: CASSDYRGRGGEKLFF.

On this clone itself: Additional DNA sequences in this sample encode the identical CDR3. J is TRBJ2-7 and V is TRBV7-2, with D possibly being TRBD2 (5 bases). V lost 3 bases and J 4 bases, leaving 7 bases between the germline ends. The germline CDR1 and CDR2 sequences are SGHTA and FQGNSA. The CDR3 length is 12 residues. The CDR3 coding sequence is TGTGCCAGCAGCTTGACGGGGTACGAGCAGTACTTC. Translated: CASSLTGYEQYF.

The CDR3 DNA sequence: TGTGCCATCAGTATCACAGGACTAGCGGAGGGAGATACGCAGTATTTT. Protein sequence: CAISITGLAEGDTQYF. The rearrangement links TRBV10-3 to TRBJ2-3; the match to TRBD2 covers 10 bases. Trimming removed 5 bases from V and 5 bases from J; junction bases left unmatched: 10. This CDR3 contains 16 residues. CDR1 ENHRY and CDR2 SYGVKD come from the germline V gene.

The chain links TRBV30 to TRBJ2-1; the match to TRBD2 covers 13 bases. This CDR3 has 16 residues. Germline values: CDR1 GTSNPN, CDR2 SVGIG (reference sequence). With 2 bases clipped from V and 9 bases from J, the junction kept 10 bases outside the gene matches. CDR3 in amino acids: CAWSPKGLAGIGEQFF. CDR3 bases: TGTGCCTGGAGTCCTAAGGGACTAGCGGGAATAGGTGAGCAGTTCTTC.

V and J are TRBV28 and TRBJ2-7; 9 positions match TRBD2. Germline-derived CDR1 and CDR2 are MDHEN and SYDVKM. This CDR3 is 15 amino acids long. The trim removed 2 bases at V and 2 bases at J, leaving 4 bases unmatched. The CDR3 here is CASSLGTSRAYEQYF. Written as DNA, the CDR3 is TGTGCCAGCAGTTTAGGGACTAGCAGAGCCTACGAGCAGTACTTC.